This record looks at one T cell receptor (beta chain) sequence and its context. Its antigen is still unknown. No much larger clonotype is one base removed from it; base qualities were not supplied. These data come from a study of cytomegalovirus exposure and HLA in healthy donors (dated by TCRdb to about 2017). Study-level background: In an earlier analysis of roughly 590 of the donors, about 260 Gb of sequence data and approximately 100 million unique TCR beta sequences from about 179 million T cells were reported. An early release that covered around 590 HLA-typed donors contained approximately 320 gigabases of sequencing data and tens of millions of unique TCR sequences. Of the roughly 400 genotyped donors, approximately 83% fell in the genetic ancestry cluster associated with self-reported Caucasian donors. The study was designed to test whether signatures of past pathogen exposure could be identified by cataloging public T cell receptors. Using immunosequencing, the study profiled T cell repertoires from 666 subjects and related those repertoires to cytomegalovirus serostatus. In addition to the first cohort of approximately 670 subjects, a separate validation cohort of 120 different subjects was used. The study combined high-throughput TCR immunosequencing, statistical association of individual TCRs with disease status, and machine learning to predict cytomegalovirus infection status. A later analysis re-analyzed previously published TCR beta repertoires from about 600 donors and added high-resolution HLA genotyping to study TCR occurrence patterns. In the later analysis, no new phenotypic data were used to find candidate immune exposures; instead, reliance was placed on TCR beta sequences and their occurrence across donors. An earlier analysis of around 640 of the donors used high-throughput TCR beta sequencing to judge whether each TCR beta V gene segment behaved as functional or pseudogenic. Donor age, sex, ethnicity and CMV serostatus were compiled together with the repertoire data. A later genetic analysis took genome-wide SNP genotypes for about 65% of the roughly 670 donors and used that subset as a discovery cohort. Every repertoire in the discovery cohort had been generated on one and the same sequencing platform. Class I and class II HLA loci were covered by the typing at four-digit resolution. Typing coverage differed by locus: A, B, C, DRB1 and DQB1 were typed in roughly 620-630 donors, DQA1 in approximately 520, DPA1 in roughly 590, and DPB1 in just under 480. Roughly five DR-DQ haplotypes were treated as single units for association and clustering because of strong linkage in the cohort. On average, roughly 240,000 unique TCR beta nucleotide sequences were sequenced per donor among a few hundred genotyped donors of the cohort, with roughly 18% of those sequences being non-productive. What the study reported, not specific to this receptor: In vitro tests confirmed that three of the cytomegalovirus-associated TCR beta chains recognize cytomegalovirus antigens. A further reported finding was that TCR beta sequences accurately predicted the HLA-A and HLA-B alleles for most subjects in the first cohort. Because HLA typing was unavailable for some donors at each locus, only the typed subset was used in association tests. Because counts were too low, 15 to 20 rarely observed V segments, including chromosome 9 orphons, were excluded from the earlier analysis of about 500 of the donors. According to a later genetic analysis, donors in an Asian-associated ancestry cluster had fewer N-insertions in productive TCRs than the roughly 700-donor mean. A total of fewer than 200 TCR beta chains were listed by the study as associated with cytomegalovirus. It was suggested by the authors that the approach could potentially be generalized to other disease states and immunological phenotypes. An earlier analysis of roughly 570 of the donors showed that most TCR beta V segments appeared in productive rearrangements either about 87% or about 30% of the time, which broadly matched IMGT annotations. Most TCR sequences were observed very rarely across donors, whereas some public TCRs were present in many individuals. Several of the top co-occurrence clusters appeared to be linked to parvovirus B19, influenza, CMV and Epstein-Barr virus, according to a later analysis. According to a later analysis, TCR association rates differed among HLA loci, with DRB1 alleles showing the most associated TCRs and HLA-C alleles showing the fewest. CMV serostatus was the only immune exposure information available for the cohort. Correlated functional status among segregating V segments might reflect linkage disequilibrium, but an unknown experimental factor could not be ruled out. Sequencing depth was assumed to be roughly uniform across donors in the presence/absence analyses, though that assumption may not hold. The 87-base-pair reads could not distinguish some IMGT-functional V segments, including TRBV6-2 and TRBV6-3, so those segments were excluded. A later genetic analysis associated a missense DCLRE1C variant with V-gene and J-gene trimming of TCR beta chains, and an independent cohort replicated the association. In a later analysis, 15,000 to 20,000 TCR beta sequences were associated with specific HLA alleles at a false discovery rate of 0.05. The cohort was sequenced for TCR beta chains only, and without alpha or paired-chain data the features that could be detected were limited. In a later analysis, most CMV-associated TCR beta chains were found to appear HLA-restricted, with HLA associations seemingly driven largely by CMV exposure. The classifier was reported to diagnose cytomegalovirus status with high specificity and sensitivity in both the original cohort and the validation cohort. When HLA alleles, especially DR and DQ, strongly co-occurred, attributing TCR associations to individual alleles was difficult. In a later analysis, HLA-associated TCR beta chains showed more clonal expansion and lower generation probabilities than non-associated chains that were equally common. A cluster of highly shared sequence variants was judged likely to be a technical artifact of the sequencing pipeline.

The cohort was made up of around 720 healthy bone marrow donors. At the time of sampling, every cohort member was nominally healthy, though immune exposures that went unrecorded were likely present. The donor tested CMV seropositive, placing the donor among the 310 or so seropositive members of the cohort. Every donor gave a peripheral blood sample, and the peripheral blood mononuclear cells from that sample were used for TCR beta sequencing. Genomic DNA extraction from the blood cell samples was performed with the Qiagen DNeasy Blood Extraction Kit. Libraries were built with the immunoSEQ multiplex PCR assay. For the multiplex PCR, a mixture combining 60 forward primers for TCR Vbeta segments and 13 reverse primers for TCR Jbeta segments was used. A multiplex PCR assay on genomic DNA amplified the CDR3 region of rearranged TCR beta genes. The Illumina HiSeq System was used to sequence the amplified TCR beta libraries as 87-base-pair reads. In the authors' own workflow: A later analysis tallied tens of millions of unique TCR beta chains across the 700 or so repertoires, and about 10 million of those chains were shared by two or more donors. Raw reads were error-corrected and collapsed into unique sequences by a nearest-neighbor algorithm in which closely related sequences were merged to remove PCR and sequencing errors. To assign V, D and J gene segments, CDR3 sequences were aligned to IMGT reference sequences. Each retained sequence needed at least a six-nucleotide match to both a V gene segment and a J gene segment. A rearrangement counted as productive if the CDR3 had no stop codons and remained in frame with V and J, and every other rearrangement counted as non-productive. CDR3 was defined according to IMGT convention as the region running from the second conserved V-encoded cysteine to the conserved J-encoded phenylalanine. Sequences without an unambiguous match to a single V gene segment were excluded from the earlier analysis of 450 to 750 of the donors. In an earlier analysis of 450 to 750 of the donors, a V segment was called functional when productive rearrangements were above 56.7%, and segregating when the standard deviation between donors exceeded 5%. A statistical classification framework was built to diagnose cytomegalovirus status from the catalog of TCR beta chain sequences. A later analysis assigned V and J genes by comparing TCR nucleotide sequences with IMGT/GENE-DB human TR gene sequences. The TCRdist pipeline was used in a later analysis to assign CDR3 sequences and most-parsimonious VDJ recombination scenarios. In a later analysis, each TCR beta chain was defined by its CDR3 amino acid sequence together with its V-gene family, and reads lacking a unique V-gene family were excluded. As a way to deal with suspected cross-contamination and a sequencing artifact, a later analysis dropped 450 to 600 nucleotide sequences that were highly shared and had low generation probability. A later analysis calculated a clonal expansion index for each public chain from normalized within-repertoire ranks of inferred template counts. A later analysis computed generation probabilities with a VDJ recombination model fitted to out-of-frame rearrangements, and checked the results against IGoR. Hypergeometric tests were used in a later analysis to score TCR-TCR, TCR-HLA and TCR-CMV co-occurrence, with a repertoire-size bias correction applied to the TCR pairs. False discovery rates were estimated in a later analysis by permuting HLA or CMV assignments 20 times. In a later analysis, co-occurring TCRs were grouped using DBSCAN, and TCRdist sequence similarity was added for clustering within HLA-allele-positive subsets. Repertoires with fewer than 30,000 or more than 120,000 public chains were left out of co-occurrence clustering, as were roughly five repertoires with anomalous nucleotide sharing. TCRdb holds this immuneACCESS table with in-frame rearrangements only. Some clones are missing; in checked studies, unresolved V genes explain under half, and the rest has no known cause. That table supplies the V and J calls and clone size; D and trimming were determined from the DNA. The sample table contains approximately 110,000 clones; only one count was recorded for about three quarters of them. The ten most abundant clones make up 8% to 8.5% of the sample.

The CDR3, cysteine through phenylalanine, is 15 amino acids long. Only the CDR3 DNA is retained, 45 bases long and in frame from the first base. The germline V gene sets CDR1 to LGHNA and CDR2 to YNFKEQ. Clipping removes 0 bases from V and 7 bases from J, with 6 as the unmatched junction base count. The material sequenced was PBMCs. This sequence uses TRBV4-2 and TRBJ2-1, and 7 junction bases match TRBD1. This sequence was found in a middle-aged woman in good health and CMV-seropositive. For the CDR3, the sequence is CASSQDKLRGNEQFF. In nucleotides, the sequence is TGTGCCAGCAGCCAAGACAAGCTCAGGGGGAATGAGCAGTTCTTC.